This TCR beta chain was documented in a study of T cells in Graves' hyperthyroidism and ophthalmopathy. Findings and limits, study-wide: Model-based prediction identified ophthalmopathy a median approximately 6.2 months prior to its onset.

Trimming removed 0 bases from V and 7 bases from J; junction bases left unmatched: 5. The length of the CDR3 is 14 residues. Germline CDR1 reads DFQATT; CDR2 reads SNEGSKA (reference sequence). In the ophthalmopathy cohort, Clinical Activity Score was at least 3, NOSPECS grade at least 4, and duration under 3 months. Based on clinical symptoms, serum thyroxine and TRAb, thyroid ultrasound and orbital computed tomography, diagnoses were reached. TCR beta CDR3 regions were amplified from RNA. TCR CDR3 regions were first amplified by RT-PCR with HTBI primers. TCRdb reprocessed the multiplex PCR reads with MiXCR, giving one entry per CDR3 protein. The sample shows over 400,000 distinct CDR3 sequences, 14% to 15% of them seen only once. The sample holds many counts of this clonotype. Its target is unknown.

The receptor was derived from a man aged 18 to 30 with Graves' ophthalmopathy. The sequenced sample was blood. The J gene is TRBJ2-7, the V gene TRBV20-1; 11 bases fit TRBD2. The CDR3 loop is CSARDGTSGFEQYF. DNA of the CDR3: TGCAGTGCTAGAGATGGGACTAGCGGCTTTGAGCAGTACTTC.